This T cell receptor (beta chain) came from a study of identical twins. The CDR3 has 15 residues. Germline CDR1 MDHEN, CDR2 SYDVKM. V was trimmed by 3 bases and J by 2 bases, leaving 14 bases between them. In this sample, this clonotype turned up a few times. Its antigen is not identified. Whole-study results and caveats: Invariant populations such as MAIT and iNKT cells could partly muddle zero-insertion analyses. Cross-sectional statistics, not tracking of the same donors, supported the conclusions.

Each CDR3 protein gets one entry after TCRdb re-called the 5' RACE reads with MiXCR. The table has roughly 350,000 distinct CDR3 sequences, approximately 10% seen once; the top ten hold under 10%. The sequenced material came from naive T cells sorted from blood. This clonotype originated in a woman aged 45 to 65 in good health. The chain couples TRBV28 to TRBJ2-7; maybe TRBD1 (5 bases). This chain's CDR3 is CASSFPSGRPYEQYF. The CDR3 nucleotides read TGTGCCAGCAGTTTCCCGTCAGGGCGACCCTACGAGCAGTACTTC.